This entry lists 28 T cell receptor beta chains sequenced from one sample in a study of T cell repertoires in cytomegalovirus infection. In TCRdb, the reads were re-called with MiXCR into one record per CDR3 protein. Among nearly 650,000 distinct CDR3 sequences listed, around 24% were seen once. Sequencing was done on a sample of CD8+ T cells from PBMCs. These receptors all stem from a human donor in good health (CMV status not recorded). Some clones in this sample may be carry-over from other donors' samples.

Concerning this clonotype itself: A much larger clone differs from this one at a single base, so this may be a read error. The chain recombines TRBV19 with TRBJ1-5; D not certain. Germline loops: CDR1 LNHDA, CDR2 SQIVND (reference sequence). The CDR3 loop spans 14 amino acids. V was pared by 6 bases and J by 0 bases, with 9 bases between. CDR3 sequence reads: CASRGRNSNQPQHF. CDR3 DNA: TGTGCCAGTAGGGGCAGAAATAGCAATCAGCCCCAGCATTTT.

Turning to this clonotype: A much larger clone lies a single base off, so this may be a read error. The chain couples TRBV7-9 to TRBJ1-1, with D unresolved. Germline V lookup: CDR1 SEHNR, CDR2 FQNEAQ (reference sequence). This CDR3 has 13 amino acids. This chain's CDR3 is CTSGREANTEAFF. As DNA, the CDR3 is TGTACCAGCGGTAGGGAGGCGAACACTGAAGCTTTCTTT.

This clonotype was counted a few times. The rearrangement uses TRBV15 and TRBJ1-2; D is ambiguous. The germline V and J ends were trimmed by 1 base and 2 bases, with 8 bases remaining between them. This CDR3 is 14 amino acids long. Germline lookup yields CDR1 LNHNV and CDR2 YYDKDF (reference sequence). The DNA of the CDR3 is TGTGCCACCAGCAGAGTTGGGGAAAACTATGGCTACACCTTC. This translates into CATSRVGENYGYTF. The entire variable domain, with the rest obtained from reference TRBV15 and TRBJ1-2, is as follows: DAMVIQNPRYQVTQFGKPVTLSCSQTLNHNVMYWYQQKSSQAPKLLFHYYDKDFNNEADTPDNFQSRRPNTSFCFLDIRSPGLGDTAMYLCATSRVGENYGYTFGSGTRLTVV.

V is TRBV14 and J is TRBJ2-3, with 11 bases aligning to TRBD2. The CDR3 consists of 17 residues. V lost 0 bases to trimming and J lost 5 bases; unmatched junction nucleotides: 7. The V gene's germline CDR1 is SGHDN and CDR2 FVKESK. CDR3 loop: CASSQDLLAGGQDTQYF. The DNA of the CDR3 is TGTGCCAGCAGCCAAGATCTTCTAGCGGGGGGACAAGATACGCAGTATTTT.

This clonotype appeared a few times. The CDR3 sequence is CASSSAGGSVNEQYF. The CDR3 nucleotides are TGCGCCAGCAGCTCCGCCGGGGGCTCTGTAAACGAGCAGTACTTC. The V gene is TRBV5-1, the J gene TRBJ2-7; the D gene could be TRBD1 or TRBD2 (6 bases each). Trimming took 3 bases from V and 5 from J, leaving 18 bases between them. The V gene's germline CDR1 is SGHRS and CDR2 YFSETQ. The CDR3 extends over 15 amino acids.

For this clonotype: One end of the junction is discordant with germline, which a read error may explain. The chain links TRBV9 to TRBJ2-7; D is unresolved. Germline V gene lookup returns CDR1 SGDLS and CDR2 YYNGEE. The CDR3 has 9 amino acids. Here the CDR3 reads CASSVDMVF. In DNA, the CDR3 is TGTGCCAGCAGCGTAGATATGGTTTTC.

The chain couples TRBV28 to TRBJ2-4; possibly TRBD1 or TRBD2 for D (5 bases each). Germline loops: CDR1 MDHEN, CDR2 SYDVKM. The CDR3 runs 18 residues. The V and J ends lost 3 bases and 9 bases respectively, with 27 bases between them. CDR3 region: CASSFPPTREQDGVIQYF. CDR3 coding DNA: TGTGCCAGCAGTTTTCCACCCACAAGAGAACAGGACGGGGTCATTCAGTACTTC.

This clonotype was seen repeatedly, ten times or more. V and J are TRBV7-9 and TRBJ2-3; D is undetermined. The CDR3 is 15 residues long. The germline CDR1 and CDR2 sequences are SEHNR and FQNEAQ (reference sequence). V was trimmed by 4 bases and J by 2 bases, leaving 13 bases between them. CDR3 loop: CASSSPFRNTDTQYF. The DNA of the CDR3 is TGTGCCAGCAGCTCACCCTTCCGAAACACAGATACGCAGTATTTT.

This sequence joins TRBV24-1 and TRBJ1-1; a possible D gene is TRBD1 (5 bases). CDR1 KGHDR and CDR2 SFDVKD come from the germline V gene. Deletions cut 5 bases from V and 1 base from J, with 10 bases between. The CDR3 covers 14 residues. In DNA, the CDR3 is TGTGCCACCAGTGTTACAGGCTCGAACACTGAAGCTTTCTTT. Translated, it gives CATSVTGSNTEAFF.

As concerns this clonotype: This could be a read error, since a much larger clone is one nucleotide away. The V gene is TRBV7-2, the J gene TRBJ1-1; no firm D call. Germline V gives CDR1 SGHTA, CDR2 FQGNSA. This CDR3 is built from 12 residues. This CDR3 is CVSSWISNEAFF. The CDR3 region has the DNA TGTGTCAGCAGCTGGATTTCCAATGAAGCTTTCTTT.

V usage is TRBV15 and J usage is TRBJ2-3; either TRBD1 or TRBD2 may supply D (5 bases each). The CDR3 contains 15 residues. Trimming removed 4 bases from V and 5 bases from J, with 16 bases in between. The V gene's germline CDR1 is LNHNV and CDR2 YYDKDF (reference sequence). The CDR3 DNA reads as TGTGCCACCAGCAAAGGGGCAGGGAGAGTAGATACGCAGTATTTT. Translated: CATSKGAGRVDTQYF.

This clonotype showed up just a few times. The chain uses TRBV4-3 and TRBJ2-2; D might be TRBD2 (5 bases). The CDR3 is made up of 17 amino acids. Germline lookup yields CDR1 LGHNA and CDR2 YSLEER. V was cut by 0 bases and J by 2 bases, with 13 bases left in between. In DNA form, the CDR3 reads TGCGCCAGCAGCCAAGATTGGCTAGCTATAAACACCGGGGAGCTGTTTTTT. Translating gives CASSQDWLAINTGELFF.

A word on this clonotype: The junction differs from germline at one of its ends, possibly a read error. V usage is TRBV12-3 or TRBV12-4 and J usage is TRBJ1-1; maybe TRBD1 (5 bases). The CDR3 has 14 residues. The CDR3 coding sequence is TGTGTCAGCACCCACTCGGGGGGAAGGACTGAAGCTTTCTTT. Translated, it gives CVSTHSGGRTEAFF.

This clonotype was seen only a few times. V gene TRBV5-6 combines with J gene TRBJ2-4; the D call may be TRBD1 or TRBD2 (6 bases each). Germline V gene lookup returns CDR1 SGHDT and CDR2 YYEEEE. The CDR3 is 15 amino acids. Between the trimmed V and J ends, which lost 4 bases and 0 bases, there was a span of 11 bases. CDR3: CASSGGTIAKNIQYF. Here the CDR3 DNA reads TGTGCCAGCAGCGGCGGGACAATAGCCAAAAACATTCAGTACTTC.

About this clonotype itself: A read error is possible here, since a much larger clone lies one base away. The chain has TRBV10-3 and TRBJ1-3; D is unclear. The CDR3 is 14 amino acids. Germline V gene sequence: CDR1 ENHRY, CDR2 SYGVKD. Trimming shortened V by 3 bases and J by 0 bases, and 6 bases separated the two germline ends. The CDR3 DNA follows: TGTGCCATCAGTGACTGGAGCTCTGGAAACACCATATATTTT. This codes for CAISDWSSGNTIYF.

The chain uses TRBV29-1 and TRBJ1-2; 7 bases agree with TRBD1. This CDR3 comprises 12 residues. Germline CDR1 is SQVTM and CDR2 is ANQGSEA. V trimming: 7 bases; J trimming: 8 bases; junction bases outside the gene matches: 10. The CDR3 sequence is CSAPDRSLGYTF. The CDR3, as DNA: TGCAGCGCTCCGGACAGGTCTTTAGGCTACACCTTC.

The V gene is TRBV4-3, the J gene TRBJ2-4; a possible D gene is TRBD2 (5 bases). CDR3 length equals 15 residues. Germline CDR1 LGHNA, CDR2 YSLEER. V lost 1 base and J lost 1, with 8 bases in between. CDR3 nucleotide sequence: TGCGCCAGCAGCCAAGGTAGCGCGGCCAAAAACATTCAGTACTTC. Translated, it gives CASSQGSAAKNIQYF.

This clonotype was found many times. The rearrangement uses TRBV7-2 and TRBJ2-1; the match to TRBD2 covers 11 bases. This CDR3 is 18 amino acids long. The germline V gene encodes CDR1 SGHTA and CDR2 FQGNSA. V shed 1 base and J 6 bases; nucleotides not matched to a gene: 11. The CDR3: CASSLGLWVAGGGNEQFF. The DNA for the CDR3 is TGTGCCAGCAGCTTAGGGCTTTGGGTAGCGGGGGGGGGCAATGAGCAGTTCTTC.

The CDR3 loop reads CASRLTGGLDEQYF. CDR3 in DNA: TGTGCCAGTAGGTTGACAGGGGGCCTCGACGAGCAGTACTTC. The V and J genes are TRBV19 and TRBJ2-7; 10 bases match TRBD1. This CDR3 is 14 amino acids long. V trimming: 6 bases; J trimming: 5 bases; junction bases outside the gene matches: 7. CDR1 and CDR2 (germline): LNHDA, SQIVND (reference sequence).

This chain joins TRBV20-1 and TRBJ1-2, with D tentatively TRBD1 (5 bases). V shed 2 bases and J shed 1 base, with 14 bases lying between them. This CDR3 is 15 amino acids long. The germline V gene encodes CDR1 DFQATT and CDR2 SNEGSKA (reference sequence). Here the CDR3 reads CSARPRGAYNYGYTF. The DNA of the CDR3 is TGCAGTGCTAGACCCAGAGGGGCGTATAACTATGGCTACACCTTC.

This clonotype was counted ten times or more. The genes are TRBV7-3 and TRBJ1-1; D might be TRBD1 (5 bases). Germline loops: CDR1 SGHTA, CDR2 FQGTGA. Trimming pared 2 bases from V and 4 bases from J, leaving 11 bases between. The CDR3 has 14 amino acids. CDR3 in DNA: TGTGCCAGCAGCTTACGGGCAGGGACCACTGAAGCTTTCTTT. This sequence encodes CASSLRAGTTEAFF.

This clonotype was detected only once. The V and J genes are TRBV9 and TRBJ2-1, with 10 bases aligning to TRBD2. The CDR3 length is 19 residues. Germline CDR1 is SGDLS and CDR2 is YYNGEE. J gave up 0 bases and V 0 bases, and 9 bases lay outside the gene matches. CDR3 region: CASSVAASGGLRSYNEQFF. CDR3 nucleotides: TGTGCCAGCAGCGTAGCAGCTAGCGGGGGTCTCCGCTCCTACAATGAGCAGTTCTTC.

Many counts were recorded for this clonotype. A read error may account for a junction end that differs from germline. The V call is TRBV7-8, the J call TRBJ2-5, with 9 bases that match TRBD2. The CDR3 length is 14 residues. Germline CDR1 SGHVS, CDR2 FQNEAQ. The CDR3 nucleotides read TGTGCCAGCAGCTTTACCACTTCGAACTTAGCGGGGGAATTC. It is translated as CASSFTTSNLAGEF.

In the case of this clonotype: Given a much more abundant clone one base away, this may be a read error. The J gene is TRBJ2-2, the V gene TRBV10-3, with D possibly being TRBD2 (6 bases). The CDR3 consists of 15 residues. Germline CDR1 and CDR2: ENHRY and SYGVKD. The V end was cut by 9 bases, the J end by 4 bases, with 18 bases between. CDR3 protein: CAILRLDKSTGELFF. The CDR3 DNA is TGTGCCATTCTGAGACTAGATAAATCCACCGGGGAGCTGTTTTTT.

This clonotype has more than one count but fewer than ten. The chain employs TRBV6-2 or TRBV6-3 and TRBJ2-1; no clear D gene. This CDR3 has 17 amino acids. V gave up 6 bases and J gave up 4 bases, with 22 bases separating them. Germline CDR1 and CDR2: MNHEY and SVGEGT. The CDR3 DNA is TGTGCCAGCAGAAAAGGTACGGCTTTCCAAACTTACAATGAGCAGTTCTTC. It encodes CASRKGTAFQTYNEQFF.

The V and J genes are TRBV20-1 and TRBJ2-3, with a tentative D call TRBD2 (6 bases). Germline CDR1 reads DFQATT; CDR2 reads SNEGSKA (reference sequence). The CDR3 is 13 amino acids. V was pared by 6 bases and J by 7 bases, with 17 bases between. The CDR3 reads CSARPRGGNTQYF. CDR3 DNA sequence: TGCAGTGCCCGGCCGCGGGGTGGGAATACGCAGTATTTT.

The chain links TRBV14 to TRBJ2-3; D possibly corresponds to TRBD2 (6 bases). From germline, CDR1 is SGHDN and CDR2 FVKESK. V lost 4 bases to trimming and J lost 0 bases, with 14 bases between them. The CDR3 sequence is 16 residues long. The CDR3 sequence: CASSLGVAASTDTQYF. In DNA form, the CDR3 reads TGTGCCAGCAGCCTAGGGGTAGCGGCAAGCACAGATACGCAGTATTTT. Complete variable domain (other parts from reference TRBV14 and TRBJ2-3): EAGVTQFPSHSVIEKGQTVTLRCDPISGHDNLYWYRRVMGKEIKFLLHFVKESKQDESGMPNNRFLAERTGGTYSTLKVQPAELEDSGVYFCASSLGVAASTDTQYFGPGTRLTVL.

This clonotype was observed at least ten times. The chain couples TRBV6-5 to TRBJ1-4, with TRBD1 identical over 9 bases. Germline V lookup: CDR1 MNHEY, CDR2 SVGAGI. After removal of 0 bases from V and 5 bases from J, the junction contained 4 bases not matched to a gene. There are 16 residues in the CDR3. The CDR3, as DNA: TGTGCCAGCAGTTACTCAGGACAGGGGTTGAATGAAAAACTGTTTTTT. This sequence encodes CASSYSGQGLNEKLFF.